The 17 T cell receptor beta chains below all came from one sample that was sequenced in a study of tumor and adjacent non-tumor tissue in lung cancer. The library came from three nested PCR rounds adapted from ARM-PCR protocols. TCRdb re-called the multiplex PCR reads through MiXCR, storing one row per CDR3 protein. This table holds roughly 43,000 distinct CDR3 sequences, approximately 61% found once. RNA was extracted from bulk tissue without any cell sorting. The normal lung tissue was taken more than 3 cm from the tumor edge. The sample comprised distant non-tumor lung tissue. These receptors were collected from a man in his forties or fifties with non-small cell lung cancer.

The V gene is TRBV14, the J gene TRBJ2-2; TRBD1 might be the D (6 bases). The CDR3 runs to 15 residues. The germline gives CDR1 SGHDN, CDR2 FVKESK. The V and J ends lost 5 bases and 4 bases respectively, with 14 bases between them. Written as DNA, the CDR3 is TGTGCCAGCAGCTACGGGACACCGAGCACCGGGGAGCTGTTTTTT. It specifies CASSYGTPSTGELFF.

As regards this clonotype: A much larger clone lies a single base off, so this may be a read error. The chain is built from TRBV5-4 and TRBJ2-6; TRBD1 agrees at 9 bases. This CDR3 is built from 16 residues. The germline gives CDR1 SGHNT, CDR2 YYREEE (reference sequence). The chain's CDR3 is CTSSSDRGSGANVLTF. Here the CDR3 DNA reads TGTACCAGCAGCTCGGACAGGGGATCTGGGGCCAACGTCCTGACTTTC.

This clonotype showed up just a few times. A read error is possible here, since a much larger clone lies one base away. J is TRBJ1-2 and V is TRBV6-5, with unresolved D. CDR1 and CDR2 from the germline V gene are MNHEY and SVGAGI. The length of the CDR3 is 15 residues. CDR3 nucleotides: TGTGCCAGCAGTTACGCCTCCAGATCGACGGGAGGCTACATCTTC. This encodes CASSYASRSTGGYIF.

Worth noting for this clonotype: A read error may be the cause here, since a much bigger clone is one base away. The J gene is TRBJ2-2, the V gene TRBV6-4; 9 bases agree with TRBD1. CDR1 is MRHNA and CDR2 is SNTAGT in the germline V gene. CDR3 length: 14 amino acids. V lost 7 bases, J lost 5 bases, and 5 bases stayed unmatched. This CDR3 is CASKQGAETGELFF. The CDR3 DNA reads as TGTGCCAGCAAACAGGGGGCAGAGACCGGGGAGCTGTTTTTT.

Of note for this clonotype: A much bigger clone sits one base away, suggesting this may be a read error. This chain links TRBV28 with TRBJ1-2; D unclear. Germline assignment: CDR1 MDHEN and CDR2 SYDVKM. V was shortened by 5 bases and J by 1 base, with 11 bases between the two germline ends. This CDR3 comprises 14 residues. CDR3 protein: CASSTYWGNYGYTF. The CDR3 region has the DNA TGTGCCAGCAGTACTTATTGGGGTAACTATGGCTACACCTTC.

By sample fraction, this clonotype is medium-sized. The V gene is TRBV5-5, the J gene TRBJ2-5, with D possibly being TRBD2 (6 bases). The CDR3 is 15 residues long. Germline V lookup: CDR1 SGHKS, CDR2 YYEKEE (reference sequence). V was clipped by 4 bases and J by 4 bases, with 17 bases between them. CDR3 DNA sequence: TGTGCCAGCAGCACGGAGGGCCGGTATGGAGAGACCCAGTACTTC. The encoded protein is CASSTEGRYGETQYF.

Details on this clonotype: A read error may explain this, as a much larger clone is one base away. V and J are TRBV29-1 and TRBJ2-1, with D possibly matching TRBD2 (5 bases). CDR1 and CDR2 from the germline V gene are SQVTM and ANQGSEA. Trimming left V 8 bases short and J 4 bases short, with 15 bases between. The CDR3 runs 13 residues. The CDR3 protein is CSPWASRYNEQFF. The CDR3 nucleotides are TGCAGCCCCTGGGCTAGCCGATACAATGAGCAGTTCTTC.

Comments on this clonotype: This may come from a read error, since a much larger clone is one base off. The CDR3 nucleotides read TGTGCCAGCAGTCTCGGACAGCACTCTGGGGCCAACGTCCTGACTTTC. Protein sequence: CASSLGQHSGANVLTF. This sequence joins TRBV12-3 or TRBV12-4 and TRBJ2-6; a possible D gene is TRBD1 (6 bases). Trimming stripped 5 bases from V and 0 bases from J, with 11 bases between. The CDR3 has 16 residues.

CDR3 amino acids: CVSSEWSGQGGQPQHF. In DNA form, the CDR3 reads TGTGTCAGTAGTGAATGGAGCGGACAGGGAGGTCAGCCCCAGCATTTT. The chain uses TRBV6-1 and TRBJ1-5; TRBD1 matches at 8 bases. Germline loops: CDR1 MNHNS, CDR2 SASEGT. The length of the CDR3 is 16 residues.

The chain joins TRBV14 to TRBJ2-1; a weak D match, TRBD1 (6 bases). V lost 4 bases, J lost 13 bases, and 23 bases lay in between. The CDR3 consists of 15 residues. Germline CDR1 reads SGHDN; CDR2 reads FVKESK. In DNA form, the CDR3 reads TGTGCCAGCAGCCCCACAGGGCGGAGGTACAAAGAACAGTTCTTC. Translation: CASSPTGRRYKEQFF.

This clonotype was seen a few times. The chain uses TRBV20-1 and TRBJ2-5; possibly TRBD1 for D (6 bases). The CDR3 runs to 12 residues. From germline, CDR1 is DFQATT and CDR2 SNEGSKA (reference sequence). V gave up 5 bases and J gave up 4 bases, with 11 bases separating them. The CDR3 DNA sequence: TGCAGTGCTGTGGGCAGGGGAGAGACCCAGTACTTC. Protein sequence: CSAVGRGETQYF.

This clonotype appeared many times. The rearrangement joins TRBV28 to TRBJ2-7; D not resolved. CDR3 length: 14 residues. Trimming took off 6 bases at V and 0 bases at J, with 12 bases between the two ends. The V gene's germline CDR1 is MDHEN and CDR2 SYDVKM. This CDR3 reads CASSRAHDSYEQYF. CDR3 in DNA: TGTGCCAGCAGCCGGGCCCACGACTCCTACGAGCAGTACTTC.

As to this clonotype: An end of the junction does not agree with germline; a read error may underlie this. The chain recombines TRBV11-1 with TRBJ2-7, with a weak D call TRBD2 (6 bases). In germline, CDR1 is SGHAT, CDR2 FQDESV (reference sequence). The CDR3 has 13 amino acids. The CDR3 sequence is CVSSISGLLEEYF. In DNA, the CDR3 is TGTGTCAGCAGCATATCGGGACTCTTGGAGGAATACTTC.

By frequency in the sample, this clonotype is medium-sized. The gene calls are TRBV6-6 and TRBJ2-3, with 7 bases fitting TRBD2. Germline lookup yields CDR1 MNHNY and CDR2 SVGAGI (reference sequence). J lost 4 bases, V lost 10 bases, and 8 bases had no gene match. This CDR3 comprises 13 residues. DNA for the CDR3: TGTGCCATCAGGGACTATGTCGCAGATACGCAGTATTTT. This encodes CAIRDYVADTQYF.

This clonotype was detected a few times. This sequence may be a read error, since a much larger clone differs from it by one base. J is TRBJ2-5 and V is TRBV14; TRBD2 is a possible D gene (5 bases). V gave up 6 bases and J gave up 9 bases, with 17 bases separating them. This CDR3 spans 13 amino acids. Germline CDR1 and CDR2: SGHDN and FVKESK. CDR3 sequence (DNA): TGTGCCAGCAGGCAAACGGCGGGTGTGGCCCAGTACTTC. This codes for CASRQTAGVAQYF.

This clonotype was picked up a small number of times. The V and J genes are TRBV18 and TRBJ2-3; 10 bases line up with TRBD1. Trimming removed 8 bases from V and 3 bases from J; junction bases left unmatched: 8. This CDR3 is built from 15 residues. Germline CDR1 reads KGHSH; CDR2 reads LQKENI. This CDR3 reads CASRQRQGATDTQYF. CDR3 bases: TGTGCCAGCCGGCAGCGACAGGGGGCAACAGATACGCAGTATTTT. Complete variable domain (other parts from reference TRBV18 and TRBJ2-3): NAGVMQNPRHLVRRRGQEARLRCSPMKGHSHVYWYRQLPEEGLKFMVYLQKENIIDESGMPKERFSAEFPKEGPSILRIQQVVRGDSAAYFCASRQRQGATDTQYFGPGTRLTVL.

This clonotype has more than one count but fewer than ten. The CDR3 DNA sequence: TGCGCCAGCAGCCAACGGGTGACAGCGGACACCGGGGAGCTGTTTTTT. It is translated as CASSQRVTADTGELFF. The chain uses TRBV4-1 and TRBJ2-2, with D perhaps assigned TRBD1 or TRBD2 (5 bases each). Germline V gene data show CDR1 as MGHRA and CDR2 as YSYEKL. The CDR3 sequence is 16 residues long. V gave up 2 bases and J gave up 3 bases, with 13 bases separating them.